A selection of T cell receptor beta chains follows, all from one sample in a study of cytomegalovirus exposure and HLA in healthy donors. Some clones are missing from TCRdb's copy, which holds only in-frame ones; the method was immunoSEQ multiplex PCR. Of some 150,000 clones listed, approximately 77% are singletons. Input material: PBMCs. These receptors originate from a man aged 30 to 45 in good health and CMV-seropositive. Each CDR3 is given with its conserved first and last residue. D genes are given only for firm matches. Some rows have no size entry. The others give once, few or many, or a class for an expanded clone.

size | J | D | V | CDR3 | DNA
few | TRBJ2-1 | . | TRBV4-3 | CASSQAPRTYNEQFF | TGCGCCAGCAGCCAAGCCCCCCGGACTTACAATGAGCAGTTCTTC
. | TRBJ2-5 | . | TRBV5-1 | CASSSLGVQETQYF | TGCGCCAGCAGCTCCCTTGGAGTCCAAGAGACCCAGTACTTC
. | TRBJ2-5 | TRBD1 | TRBV4-3 | CASSQGQGAEAQYF | TGCGCCAGCAGCCAAGGCCAGGGGGCCGAGGCCCAGTACTTC
few | TRBJ1-4 | . | TRBV7-2 | CASSLTGPGEKLFF | TGTGCCAGCAGCCTGACAGGACCGGGTGAAAAACTGTTTTTT
once | TRBJ2-7 | TRBD2 | TRBV4-1 | CASSQGSGRASYEQYF | TGCGCCAGCAGCCAAGGTAGTGGGAGGGCGTCCTACGAGCAGTACTTC
. | TRBJ2-1 | TRBD1 | TRBV5-6 | CASRHDRGHYNEQFF | TGTGCCAGCAGACACGACAGGGGGCACTACAATGAGCAGTTCTTC
. | TRBJ1-4 | . | TRBV5-1 | CASTPGGADNEKLFF | TGCGCCAGCACCCCGGGCGGGGCCGATAATGAAAAACTGTTTTTT
. | TRBJ2-3 | TRBD1 | TRBV25-1 | CASSPSPRGRFPTDTQYF | TGTGCCAGCAGTCCATCACCCAGGGGGCGTTTTCCAACAGATACGCAGTATTTT
. | TRBJ2-1 | . | TRBV5-1 | CASSPPGVAVNEQFF | TGCGCCAGCAGCCCCCCCGGGGTAGCAGTCAATGAGCAGTTCTTC
. | TRBJ2-3 | TRBD1 | TRBV6-5 | CATTGTGGTDTQYF | TGTGCCACCACCGGGACAGGGGGCACAGATACGCAGTATTTT
few | TRBJ2-5 | . | TRBV4-1 | CASSQVFGGGETQYF | TGCGCCAGCAGCCAAGTTTTCGGGGGAGGAGAGACCCAGTACTTC
. | TRBJ1-1 | . | TRBV18 | CASSPTEQRNTEAFF | TGTGCCAGCTCACCGACAGAGCAGCGGAACACTGAAGCTTTCTTT
. | TRBJ2-7 | TRBD1 | TRBV30 | CAWQRGTGIREQYF | TGTGCCTGGCAACGTGGGACAGGGATAAGGGAGCAGTACTTC
. | TRBJ1-6 | . | TRBV18 | CASSPLDGTGESPLHF | TGTGCCAGCTCACCCCTGGACGGAACTGGGGAGTCACCCCTCCACTTT
. | TRBJ2-1 | . | TRBV10-1 | CASSESCGGEDEQFF | TGCGCCAGCAGTGAGTCTTGCGGGGGCGAGGATGAGCAGTTCTTC
once | TRBJ1-1 | . | TRBV29-1 | CSVHSLQGNTEAFF | TGCAGCGTTCATTCGTTGCAGGGGAACACTGAAGCTTTCTTT
. | TRBJ2-2 | . | TRBV2 | CASSRTDTGELFF | TGTGCCAGCAGTAGGACAGACACCGGGGAGCTGTTTTTT
once | TRBJ2-7 | . | TRBV6-6 | CASSVRGAGEQYF | TGTGCCAGCAGCGTCCGGGGGGCTGGCGAGCAGTACTTC
. | TRBJ2-1 | . | TRBV6-5 | CASSYGGFNEQFF | TGTGCCAGCAGTTATGGAGGGTTCAATGAGCAGTTCTTC
. | TRBJ2-7 | TRBD1 | TRBV5-1 | CASSFSGQDFYEQYF | TGCGCCAGCAGCTTTTCGGGACAGGACTTCTACGAGCAGTACTTC
few | TRBJ1-3 | . | TRBV28 | CASRTTGNSGNTIYF | TGTGCCAGCAGAACCACAGGGAACTCTGGAAACACCATATATTTT
once | TRBJ2-3 | . | TRBV5-4 | CASSSGLLRSTDTQYF | TGTGCCAGCAGCTCCGGACTATTACGGAGCACAGATACGCAGTATTTT
. | TRBJ2-7 | TRBD1 | TRBV5-1 | CASSAGQGAGEQYF | TGCGCCAGCAGCGCGGGACAGGGGGCCGGGGAGCAGTACTTC
. | TRBJ1-5 | . | TRBV6-1 | CASRSAGAVSQPQHF | TGTGCCAGCAGGTCGGCAGGGGCGGTGAGTCAGCCCCAGCATTTT
. | TRBJ2-5 | . | TRBV7-2 | CASSPGTPRGYETQYF | TGTGCCAGCAGCCCAGGGACTCCCCGGGGTTACGAGACCCAGTACTTC
. | TRBJ2-7 | TRBD1 | TRBV7-7 | CASSTAPGQFDEQYF | TGTGCCAGCAGCACGGCTCCGGGACAGTTCGACGAGCAGTACTTC
. | TRBJ1-5 | . | TRBV7-9 | CASSVTGWEPQHF | TGTGCCAGCAGCGTCACAGGTTGGGAGCCCCAGCATTTT
once | TRBJ2-3 | TRBD1 | TRBV5-1 | CASSVGTGSTDTQYF | TGCGCCAGCAGCGTAGGGACAGGGAGCACAGATACGCAGTATTTT
. | TRBJ1-5 | . | TRBV6-7 | CASRTGYSNQPQHF | TGTGCCAGCAGGACAGGATATAGCAATCAGCCCCAGCATTTT
. | TRBJ1-6 | . | TRBV6-5 | CASSWGQAYNSPLHF | TGTGCCAGCAGTTGGGGGCAAGCCTATAATTCACCCCTCCACTTT
once | TRBJ2-3 | . | TRBV19 | CASSTIELAAGTDTQYF | TGTGCCAGTAGTACTATCGAGCTGGCGGCGGGCACAGATACGCAGTATTTT